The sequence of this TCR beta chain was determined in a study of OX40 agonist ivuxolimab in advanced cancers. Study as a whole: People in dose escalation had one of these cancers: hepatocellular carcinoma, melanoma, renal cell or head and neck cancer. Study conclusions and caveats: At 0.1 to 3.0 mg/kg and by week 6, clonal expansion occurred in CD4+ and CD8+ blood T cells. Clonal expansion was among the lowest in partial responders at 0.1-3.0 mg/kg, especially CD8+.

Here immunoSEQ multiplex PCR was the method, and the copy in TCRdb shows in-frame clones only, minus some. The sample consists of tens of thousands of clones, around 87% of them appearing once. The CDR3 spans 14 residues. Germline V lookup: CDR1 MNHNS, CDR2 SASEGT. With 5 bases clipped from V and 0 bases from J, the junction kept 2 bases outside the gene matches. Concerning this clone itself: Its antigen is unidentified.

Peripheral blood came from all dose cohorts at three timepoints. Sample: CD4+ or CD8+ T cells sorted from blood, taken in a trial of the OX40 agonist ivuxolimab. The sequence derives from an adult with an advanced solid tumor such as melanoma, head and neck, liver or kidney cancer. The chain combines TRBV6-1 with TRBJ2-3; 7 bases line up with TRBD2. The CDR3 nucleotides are TGTGCCAGCAGTAGCGGGGCTAGCACAGATACGCAGTATTTT. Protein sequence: CASSSGASTDTQYF.